The sequence of this T cell receptor (beta chain) was determined in a study of vaccination and CD4 T cells after COVID-19. Study details: Two of the convalescents were Hispanic, and the group consisted of six males and four females. Either a CEFX pool, an HIV-1 Nef pool, or no peptide was added to control cultures. The authors exposed cells to overlapping spike peptides derived from SARS-CoV-2, HCoV-NL63, HCoV-OC43 and HCoV-229E.

Comments on this clonotype: The antigen is not known.

Oncomine TCR Beta short-read sequencing was applied to DNA from cultured CD4+ T cells. One entry per CDR3 protein results from TCRdb running MiXCR on the PCR reads. The repertoire holds 20,000 to 25,000 distinct CDR3 sequences, with around 68% as singletons. Treatment given: approximately 11-day PBMC culture with coronavirus spike peptide pools or control peptides (ViraFEST assay). The CDR3 length is 12 residues. V shed 1 base and J shed 12 bases, with 12 bases lying between them. Looked up from germline, CDR1 is MNHNS and CDR2 is SASEGT. This receptor was taken from a human donor who received a COVID-19 vaccine. The V gene is TRBV6-1, the J gene TRBJ1-2; D uncertain. The sequencing used CD4+ T cells from blood, cultured in vitro, collected before SARS-CoV-2 vaccination. The CDR3 is CASSEVRQTHTF. CDR3 in DNA: TGTGCCAGCAGTGAAGTGAGACAAACCCACACCTTC.